A selection of T cell receptor beta chains follows, all from one sample in a study of CD8+CD57+ T cells in acquired aplastic anemia. TCRdb fed the reads into MiXCR, producing one record per CDR3 protein. The sample consists of about 260,000 distinct CDR3 sequences, around 82% of them appearing once. The sequenced sample was sorted CD4+, CD8+, or CD8+CD57+ T cells (not recorded which) from PBMCs. All receptors derive from a human donor with aplastic anemia. CDR3s include the opening cysteine and the closing phenylalanine or tryptophan. D genes are given only for firm matches. Clone size is shown for a subset of rows, as once, few, many or a class of expanded clone.

>TRBV7-9|once|TRBJ2-6|NA
CASSLAGSHDANALTF
TGTGCCAGCAGCTTAGCGGGTAGCCACGACGCCAACGCCCTGACTTTC
>TRBV7-9|NA|TRBJ1-2|NA
CASSFERSGGGDDYTF
TGTGCCAGCAGCTTTGAGAGAAGCGGGGGCGGCGATGACTACACCTTC
>TRBV20-1|once|TRBJ2-1|NA
CSGLPGVNEQFF
TGCAGTGGGTTGCCCGGTGTCAATGAGCAGTTCTTC
>TRBV7-9|NA|TRBJ2-5|NA
CASSLVPGELTFCF
TGTGCCAGCAGCTTAGTACCCGGGGAGCTGACCTTTTGCTTC
>TRBV2|NA|TRBJ1-4|NA
CASSETPAATNEKLFF
TGTGCCAGCAGCGAAACCCCAGCGGCAACTAATGAAAAACTGTTTTTT
>TRBV7-6|NA|TRBJ2-1|NA
CASCYSGSTYKTQFF
TGTGCCAGCTGCTACAGCGGCAGCACATACAAGACCCAGTTCTTC
>TRBV5-4|NA|TRBJ1-4|NA
CASSPGSGEIEKLFF
TGTGCCAGCAGCCCTGGGTCAGGGGAGATTGAAAAACTGTTTTTT
>TRBV7-2|once|TRBJ2-7|NA
CASSLTKGNYEQYF
TGTGCCAGCAGTTTGACTAAGGGGAACTACGAGCAGTACTTC
>TRBV7-9|NA|TRBJ2-6|NA
CASSPLGSTYTEYNVLTF
TGTGCCAGCAGCCCCTTGGGTAGCACCTATACTGAGTATAACGTCCTGACTTTC
>TRBV11-3|once|TRBJ1-1|NA
CASSSQLAGADTPFF
TGTGCCAGCAGCTCACAACTAGCGGGAGCAGATACGCCGTTCTTT
>TRBV11-3|many|TRBJ2-3|NA
CASSLELTDTQYF
TGTGCCAGCAGCTTAGAGCTGACAGATACGCAGTATTTT
>TRBV4-1|NA|TRBJ1-2|NA
CASHLERGGLVYGYTF
TGCGCCAGCCACTTGGAGAGGGGCGGGCTCGTATATGGCTACACCTTC
>TRBV7-3|NA|TRBJ2-5|TRBD2
CAYAGAAYQETQYF
TGTGCCTACGCGGGAGCGGCGTACCAAGAGACACAGTACTTC
>TRBV10-2|NA|TRBJ2-1|NA
CASSDLGAGDEQFF
TGCGCCAGCAGCGACCTTGGGGCCGGGGATGAGCAGTTCTTC
>TRBV11-3|NA|TRBJ1-2|NA
CASSLDQGPRGVYGYTF
TGTGCCAGCAGCTTAGATCAGGGGCCGCGAGGGGTCTATGGCTACACCTTC
>TRBV9|NA|TRBJ1-1|NA
CASSVAGNTEAFF
TGTGCCAGCAGCGTAGCCGGGAACACTGAAGCTTTCTTT
>TRBV7-3|NA|TRBJ1-2|NA
CASSLSSSYTDTQYTF
TGTGCCAGCAGCTTATCGTCTTCTTACACAGATACGCAGTACACCTTC
>TRBV11-2|NA|TRBJ2-7|TRBD2
CASGVTSFHEQYF
TGTGCCAGCGGCGTGACTAGCTTCCACGAGCAGTACTTC
>TRBV7-8|NA|TRBJ2-1|NA
CASSQGRANSQSF
TGTGCCAGCAGCCAGGGGCGCGCAAACAGTCAGTCCTTC
>TRBV20-1|NA|TRBJ2-1|NA
CSAKGYYNSQFF
TGCAGTGCGAAAGGTTACTATAATTCACAGTTCTTC
>TRBV7-8|NA|TRBJ2-5|TRBD2
CANGLAGYQDTQYF
TGTGCCAACGGCTTAGCGGGATACCAAGATACCCAGTACTTC
>TRBV7-2|NA|TRBJ2-7|TRBD2
CASSRGVGGASYEQYF
TGTGCCAGCAGCAGAGGGGTCGGGGGGGCGTCCTACGAGCAGTACTTC
>TRBV2|NA|TRBJ2-3|NA
CASSDSNARGPQTHYF
TGTGCCAGCAGTGACTCTAATGCGAGAGGGCCACAGACGCATTATTTT
>TRBV15|NA|TRBJ2-1|NA
CATSRGQGGNEQFF
TGTGCCACCAGCAGAGGGCAGGGTGGGAATGAGCAGTTCTTC
>TRBV20-1|NA|TRBJ2-3|NA
CSARGTRGRTDTQYF
TGCAGTGCTAGAGGAACGCGGGGACGCACAGATACGCAGTATTTT
>TRBV19|NA|TRBJ2-1|TRBD2
CASSASGGSYNEQFF
TGTGCCAGCAGCGCAAGCGGGGGTTCCTACAATGAGCAGTTCTTC
>TRBV6-5|NA|TRBJ2-2|NA
CASSYPGQRRELFF
TGTGCCAGCAGTTACCCGGGACAACGAAGGGAGCTGTTTTTT
>TRBV29-1|NA|TRBJ2-7|NA
CSVEEWADAYEQYF
TGCAGCGTTGAAGAGTGGGCGGATGCATACGAGCAGTACTTC
>TRBV10-3|NA|TRBJ1-1|NA
CAISESSGGGNTEAFF
TGTGCCATCAGTGAGTCTTCAGGAGGGGGGAACACTGAAGCTTTCTTT